This TCR beta chain is from a study of cytomegalovirus exposure and HLA in healthy donors. A note on this clone: Its antigen remains unidentified.

General study findings and limits: Most CMV-associated TCR beta chains appeared HLA-restricted in a later analysis. Highly shared variants forming one cluster were likely a sequencing artifact. Altogether, 150 or so TCR beta chains were recorded as cytomegalovirus-associated.

The PCR had 60 Vbeta and 13 Jbeta primers. The data were produced by immunoSEQ multiplex PCR, yet TCRdb's version contains in-frame clones alone and is incomplete. The repertoire holds 150,000 to 200,000 clones, 76% seen once, with 2% to 2.5% in the top ten. CDR3 length: 15 amino acids. V shed 7 bases, J shed 5 bases, and the junction held 6 bases outside the gene matches. CDR1 and CDR2 (germline): MNHEY, SVGAGI. The specimen was PBMCs. This TCR was recovered from a woman aged 25-40 years in good health and CMV-seropositive. V gene TRBV6-5 combines with J gene TRBJ2-1; 12 bases align to TRBD2. The CDR3 spells CASKPWTSGNNEQFF. CDR3 DNA: TGTGCCAGCAAGCCCTGGACTAGCGGGAACAATGAGCAGTTCTTC.